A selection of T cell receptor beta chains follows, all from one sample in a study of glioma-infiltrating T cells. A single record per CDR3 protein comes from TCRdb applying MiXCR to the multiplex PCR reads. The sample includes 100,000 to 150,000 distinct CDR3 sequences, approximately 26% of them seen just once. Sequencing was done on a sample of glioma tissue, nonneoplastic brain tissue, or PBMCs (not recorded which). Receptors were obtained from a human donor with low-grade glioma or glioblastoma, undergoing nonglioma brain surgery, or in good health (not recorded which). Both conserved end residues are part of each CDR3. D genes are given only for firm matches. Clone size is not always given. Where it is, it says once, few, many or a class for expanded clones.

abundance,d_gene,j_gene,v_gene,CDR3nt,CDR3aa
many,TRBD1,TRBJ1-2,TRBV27,TGTGCCAGCAGCCAGGGGACAGGGGGCATATATGGCTACACCTTC,CASSQGTGGIYGYTF
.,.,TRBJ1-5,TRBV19,TGTGCCAGTAGGGGCAACAGGTTCCAGGATCAGCCCCAGCATTTT,CASRGNRFQDQPQHF
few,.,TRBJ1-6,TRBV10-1,TGCGCCAGCAGTGAGGGACATTCACCCCTCCACTTT,CASSEGHSPLHF
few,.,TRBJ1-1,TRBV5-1,TGCGCCAGCAGCCCCCAGACGGTGAACACTGAAGCTTTCTTT,CASSPQTVNTEAFF
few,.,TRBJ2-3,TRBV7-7,TGTGCCAGCAGCCACAATAAACCAGATACGCAGTATTTT,CASSHNKPDTQYF
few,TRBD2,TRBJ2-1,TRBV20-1,TGCAGTGCTAGAGAAGGGACTAGCGGAAGATACAATGAGCAGTTCTTC,CSAREGTSGRYNEQFF
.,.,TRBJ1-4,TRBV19,TGTGCCAGTAGGACAGTCGAAAAGCTGTTTTTT,CASRTVEKLFF
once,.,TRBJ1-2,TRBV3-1,TGTGCCAGCAGCCGAGGAGACTATGGCTACACCTTC,CASSRGDYGYTF
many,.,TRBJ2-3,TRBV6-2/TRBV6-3,TGTGCCAGCAGTTGGGGAGCATCGGGGGATACGCAGTATTTT,CASSWGASGDTQYF
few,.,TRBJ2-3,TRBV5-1,TGCGCCAGCAGCCCAACTGCCGGCAATTCGAGGGATACGCAGTATTTT,CASSPTAGNSRDTQYF
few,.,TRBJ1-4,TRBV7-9,TGTGCCAGCAGCTTAACCCCAACTAATGAAAAACTGTTTTTT,CASSLTPTNEKLFF